This T cell receptor (beta chain) was sequenced in a study of control samples from healthy donors and cancer patients. The V end was cut by 1 base, the J end by 2 bases, with 9 bases between. The CDR3 is 14 residues long. Per germline, CDR1 SGHTA and CDR2 FQGNSA. The method was immunoSEQ multiplex PCR; TCRdb's version includes in-frame clones alone and lacks a portion of them. The sample yields fewer than 300,000 clones, around 80% seen once. Specimen: PBMCs. The receptor comes from a woman aged 55-70 years with lung cancer. The rearrangement uses TRBV7-2 and TRBJ2-7, with D unclear. The CDR3 reads CASSLGHTAYEQYF. The CDR3 DNA reads TGTGCCAGCAGCTTAGGGCACACTGCCTACGAGCAGTACTTC.